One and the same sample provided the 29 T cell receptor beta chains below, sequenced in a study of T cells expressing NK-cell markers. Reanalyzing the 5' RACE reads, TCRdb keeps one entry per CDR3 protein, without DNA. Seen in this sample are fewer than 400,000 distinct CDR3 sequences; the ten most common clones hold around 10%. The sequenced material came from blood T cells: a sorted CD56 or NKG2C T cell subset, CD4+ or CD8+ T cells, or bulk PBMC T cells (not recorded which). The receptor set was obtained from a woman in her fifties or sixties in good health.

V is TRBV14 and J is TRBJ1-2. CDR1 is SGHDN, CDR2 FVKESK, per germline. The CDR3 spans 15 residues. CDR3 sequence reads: CASSPVGTTNYGYTF. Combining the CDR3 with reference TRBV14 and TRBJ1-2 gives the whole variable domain EAGVTQFPSHSVIEKGQTVTLRCDPISGHDNLYWYRRVMGKEIKFLLHFVKESKQDESGMPNNRFLAERTGGTYSTLKVQPAELEDSGVYFCASSPVGTTNYGYTFGSGTRLTVV.

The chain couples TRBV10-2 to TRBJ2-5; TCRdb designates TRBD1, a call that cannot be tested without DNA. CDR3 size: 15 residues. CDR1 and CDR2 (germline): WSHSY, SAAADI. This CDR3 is CASSEGGTPGETQYF.

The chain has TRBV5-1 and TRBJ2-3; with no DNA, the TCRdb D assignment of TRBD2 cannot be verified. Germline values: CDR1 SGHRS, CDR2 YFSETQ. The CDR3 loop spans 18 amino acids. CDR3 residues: CASSLTSGSLSGTDTQYF. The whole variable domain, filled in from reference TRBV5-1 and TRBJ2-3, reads KAGVTQTPRYLIKTRGQQVTLSCSPISGHRSVSWYQQTPGQGLQFLFEYFSETQRNKGNFPGRFSGRQFSNSRSEMNVSTLELGDSALYLCASSLTSGSLSGTDTQYFGPGTRLTVL.

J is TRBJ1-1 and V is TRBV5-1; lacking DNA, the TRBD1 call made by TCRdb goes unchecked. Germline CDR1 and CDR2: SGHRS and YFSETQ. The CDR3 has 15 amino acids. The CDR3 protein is CASRSEGRGEPEAFF.

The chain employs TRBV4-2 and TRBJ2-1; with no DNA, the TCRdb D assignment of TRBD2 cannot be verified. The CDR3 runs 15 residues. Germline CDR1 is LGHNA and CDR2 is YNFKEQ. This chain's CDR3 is CASSQVSGSYNEQFF.

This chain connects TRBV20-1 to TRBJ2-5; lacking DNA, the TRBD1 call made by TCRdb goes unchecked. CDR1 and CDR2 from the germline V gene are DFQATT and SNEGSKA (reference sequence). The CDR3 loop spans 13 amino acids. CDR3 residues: CSAAGGLRETQYF.

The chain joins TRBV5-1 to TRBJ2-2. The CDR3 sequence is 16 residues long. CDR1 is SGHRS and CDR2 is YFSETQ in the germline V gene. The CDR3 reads CASSLETGANTGELFF. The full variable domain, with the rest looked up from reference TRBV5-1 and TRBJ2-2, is KAGVTQTPRYLIKTRGQQVTLSCSPISGHRSVSWYQQTPGQGLQFLFEYFSETQRNKGNFPGRFSGRQFSNSRSEMNVSTLELGDSALYLCASSLETGANTGELFFGEGSRLTVL.

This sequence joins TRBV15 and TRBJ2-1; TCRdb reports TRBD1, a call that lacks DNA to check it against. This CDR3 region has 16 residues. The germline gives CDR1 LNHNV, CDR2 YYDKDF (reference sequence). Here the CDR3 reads CATSRGDRGLYNEQFF.

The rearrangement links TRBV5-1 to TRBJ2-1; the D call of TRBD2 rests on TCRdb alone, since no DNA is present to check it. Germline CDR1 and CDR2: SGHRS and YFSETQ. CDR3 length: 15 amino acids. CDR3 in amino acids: CASSLQTSENNEQFF.

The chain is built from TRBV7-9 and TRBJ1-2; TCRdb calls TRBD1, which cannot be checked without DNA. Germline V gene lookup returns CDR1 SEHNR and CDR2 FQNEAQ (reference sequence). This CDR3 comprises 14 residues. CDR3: CASSLEVTGSGYTF.

The CDR3 protein is CASSLEGFRGEQYF. The V gene is TRBV7-9, the J gene TRBJ2-7; TCRdb outputs TRBD1, but without DNA this stays unchecked. CDR3 length equals 14 residues. The germline V gene has CDR1 SEHNR and CDR2 FQNEAQ (reference sequence).

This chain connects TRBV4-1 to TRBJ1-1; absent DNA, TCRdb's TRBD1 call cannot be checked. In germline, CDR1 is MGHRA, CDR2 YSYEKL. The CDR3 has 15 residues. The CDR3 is CASSLDRDRNTEAFF.

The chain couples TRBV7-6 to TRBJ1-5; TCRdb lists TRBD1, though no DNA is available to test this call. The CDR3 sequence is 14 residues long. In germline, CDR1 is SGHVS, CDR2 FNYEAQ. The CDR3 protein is CASSRGGINQPQHF.

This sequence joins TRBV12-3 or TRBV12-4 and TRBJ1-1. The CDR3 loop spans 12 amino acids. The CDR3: CASSFESREAFF.

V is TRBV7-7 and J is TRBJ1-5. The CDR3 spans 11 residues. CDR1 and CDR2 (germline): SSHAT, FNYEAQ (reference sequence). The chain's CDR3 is CASSLSQPQHF.

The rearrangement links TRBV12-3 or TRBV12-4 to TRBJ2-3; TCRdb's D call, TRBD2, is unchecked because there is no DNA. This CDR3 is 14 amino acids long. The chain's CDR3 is CASTQARGADTQYF.

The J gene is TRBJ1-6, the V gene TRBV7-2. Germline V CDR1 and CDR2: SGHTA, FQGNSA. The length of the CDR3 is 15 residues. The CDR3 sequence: CASSLAAGDNSPLHF.

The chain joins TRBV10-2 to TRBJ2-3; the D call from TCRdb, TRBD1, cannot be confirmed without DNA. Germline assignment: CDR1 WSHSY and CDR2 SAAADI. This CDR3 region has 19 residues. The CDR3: CASSDRTDLQGAPTDTQYF.

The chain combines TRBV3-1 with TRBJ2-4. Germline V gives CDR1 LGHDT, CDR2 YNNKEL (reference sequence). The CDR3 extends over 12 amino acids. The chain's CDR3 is CASSQEGLAPYF.

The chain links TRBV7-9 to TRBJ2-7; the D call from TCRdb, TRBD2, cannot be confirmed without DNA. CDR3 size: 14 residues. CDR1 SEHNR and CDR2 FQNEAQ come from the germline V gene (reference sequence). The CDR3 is CASSRGLAGDEQYF.

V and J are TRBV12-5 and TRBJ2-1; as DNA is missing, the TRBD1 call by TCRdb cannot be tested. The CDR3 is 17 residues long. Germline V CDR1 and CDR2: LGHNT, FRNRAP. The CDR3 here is CASGLGLSGRRGNEQFF.

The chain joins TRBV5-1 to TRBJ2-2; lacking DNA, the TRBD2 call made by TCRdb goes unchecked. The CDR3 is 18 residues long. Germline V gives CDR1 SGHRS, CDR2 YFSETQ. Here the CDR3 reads CASSLSRAGGSNTGELFF.

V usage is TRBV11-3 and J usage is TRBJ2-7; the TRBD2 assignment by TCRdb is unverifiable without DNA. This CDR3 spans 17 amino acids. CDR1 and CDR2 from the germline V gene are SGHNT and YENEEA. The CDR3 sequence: CASSRGGASGSNYEQYF.

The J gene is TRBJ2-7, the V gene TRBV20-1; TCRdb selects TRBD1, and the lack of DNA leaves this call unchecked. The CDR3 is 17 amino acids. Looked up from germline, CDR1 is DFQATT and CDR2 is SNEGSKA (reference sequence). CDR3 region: CSAPDLNPGQGGYEQYF.

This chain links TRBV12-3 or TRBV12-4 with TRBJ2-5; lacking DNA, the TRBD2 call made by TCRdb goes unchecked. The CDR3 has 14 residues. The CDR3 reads CASSPVTFEETQYF.

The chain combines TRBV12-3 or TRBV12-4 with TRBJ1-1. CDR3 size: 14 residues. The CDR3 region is CASSLLGGKTEAFF.

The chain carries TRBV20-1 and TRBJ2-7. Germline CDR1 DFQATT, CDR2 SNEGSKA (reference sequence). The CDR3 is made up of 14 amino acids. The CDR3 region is CSARTGKKAYEQYF.

The CDR3 reads CASSKDSIGLNSPLHF. The genes are TRBV12-3 or TRBV12-4 and TRBJ1-6; lacking DNA, the TRBD1 call made by TCRdb goes unchecked. The CDR3 is 16 amino acids.

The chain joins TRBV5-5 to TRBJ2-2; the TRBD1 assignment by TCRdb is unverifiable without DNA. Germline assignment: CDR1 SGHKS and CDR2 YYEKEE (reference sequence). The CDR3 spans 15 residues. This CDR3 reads CASLSGTANTGELFF.